These T cell receptor beta chains were read from a single sample in a study of CD8+ T cells in alopecia areata. Profiled with immunoSEQ multiplex PCR; TCRdb holds only in-frame clones, not every one. This sample has roughly 200,000 clones, with about 55% found just once. The source material was CD8+ T cells sorted from blood, sampled at week 24, from a patient treated with tofacitinib. The receptors derive from a human donor with alopecia areata. Both conserved end residues are trimmed from each CDR3.

v_call cdr3_aa
TRBV10-2 ASSPGQYEQY
TRBV13 ASSLGRSPLH
TRBV6-1 ASSELAGSYNEQF
TRBV2 ASIGRGNTEAF
TRBV27 ASSLFQGAGEQY
TRBV5-1 ASSLPGAEQY
TRBV15 ATSLRGLGNEKLF
TRBV9 ASSRGSGTGELF
TRBV5-1 ASSFLSRDEQY
TRBV7-9 ASSALRGNESPLH
TRBV4-3 ASSQSNRGDYEQY
TRBV4-1 ASSQFNEQF
TRBV7-9 ASSAGTGNQPQH
TRBV7-6 ASSFTSGGVWNEQF
TRBV27 ASSQTQLAGELF
TRBV11-2 ASSPHKRSTDTQY
TRBV6-5 ASSYSGENTGELF
TRBV29-1 SVEGQKVYNEQF
TRBV19 ASSIRDTNQPQH
TRBV30 ARGSGANVLT
TRBV5-1 ASSASGGSYNEQF
TRBV11-2 ASSFCPCNQPQH
TRBV16 ASSPQSSYEQY
TRBV30 AWDRGSPQETQY
TRBV4-2 ASSQARNGNEQF
TRBV30 AWSRDHSYEQY
TRBV11-2 ASSATGGHYGYT
TRBV5-1 ASSLESLSGGMAEQF
TRBV4-3 ASSQDSGVSYEQY
TRBV2 ASSEGLAGYNEQF
TRBV9 ASSSWTGENTEAF
TRBV30 AWRAGSGEAF
TRBV30 ARAEPGTDGYT
TRBV30 AGDRVYTEAF
TRBV4-1 ASSQDYNEQF
TRBV6-6 ASSDRTNQPQH
TRBV30 AWSETGGGNQPQH
TRBV2 ASSETRRETYNEQF
TRBV7-2 ASSEVEGSTSGNTIY
TRBV20-1 RLGTEAF
TRBV27 ASAMGGLAGNEQY
TRBV30 AWSGDSYGYT
TRBV28 ASSLWGTGSPGNIQY
TRBV30 AFSTSGGYYEQY
TRBV7-2 ASSLEGFSYEQY
TRBV11-2 ASSLGELAGITYEQY
TRBV29-1 SVEDRTTGPLGYT
TRBV4-3 ASSQARGLDYGYT
TRBV7-7 ASSLGPTTDTQY
TRBV29-1 SVQGGNEQY
TRBV29-1 SVEEPNYGYT
TRBV19 ASDRGNQPQH
TRBV5-6 ASRSPGANEQY
TRBV7-9 ASSLPYGYEQY
TRBV13 ASSSGGPMNTEAF
TRBV29-1 SVPGQGLYGYT
TRBV30 AWSVMGDEQF
TRBV7-2 ASSGGAIYEQY
TRBV11-1 ASSITDGYEQY